This TCR beta chain was retrieved from a study of cytomegalovirus exposure and HLA in healthy donors. Study results and limitations: Analysis performed later found more than 15,000 TCR beta sequences associated with HLA alleles at 0.05 false discovery rate. Later analysis showed TCR association rates varying by HLA locus, highest for DRB1 and lowest for HLA-C. Relative to the approximately 700-donor mean, N-insertions were reportedly fewer in an Asian-associated ancestry cluster in a later analysis.

With respect to this clone: Antigen: not known.

The V gene lost 0 bases and the J gene lost 7 bases, with 16 bases spanning the gap. Germline CDR1 reads KGHSH; CDR2 reads LQKENI. The CDR3 sequence is 15 residues long. Primers for the PCR totalled 60 Vbeta and 13 Jbeta. Repertoires were generated with immunoSEQ multiplex PCR, while TCRdb's copy carries only in-frame clones and drops some. The repertoire holds 55,000 to 65,000 clones, with under 80% as singletons. This sequence joins TRBV18 and TRBJ2-7; TRBD2 is a possible D gene (5 bases). Sample: PBMCs. The source of this sequence is a man aged 25 to 45 in good health and CMV-seropositive. The CDR3 reads CASSPPSGRVREQYF. The CDR3 DNA is TGTGCCAGCTCACCACCCAGCGGTCGGGTTCGTGAGCAGTACTTC.